This T cell receptor beta chain was captured by sequencing in a study of graft-versus-host responses after intestinal transplantation. Study details: Every recipient had anti-thymocyte globulin induction and 2 to 3 years of tacrolimus plus steroids.

Sequencing used immunoSEQ multiplex PCR; TCRdb keeps in-frame clones, though not all of them. The sample lists tens of thousands of clones, nearly 95% occurring once. Whole-study findings and limits: Researchers found GvH clones in recipient marrow, and some showed up first in ileum or blood.

Regarding this clone: Its antigen is undetermined.

V shed 5 bases, J shed 6 bases, and the junction held 2 bases outside the gene matches. CDR1 and CDR2 from the germline V gene are MNHNS and SASEGT. This CDR3 has 13 residues. This receptor was identified in a human donor who was the organ donor for an intestinal transplant. The V and J genes are TRBV6-1 and TRBJ2-1, with TRBD2 identical over 9 bases. The sequencing used unstimulated CD4+ T cells sorted from spleen or lymph node cells, collected before transplant. This CDR3 is CASSSREGNEQFF. The CDR3 DNA reads as TGTGCCAGCAGTTCGCGGGAGGGCAATGAGCAGTTCTTC.